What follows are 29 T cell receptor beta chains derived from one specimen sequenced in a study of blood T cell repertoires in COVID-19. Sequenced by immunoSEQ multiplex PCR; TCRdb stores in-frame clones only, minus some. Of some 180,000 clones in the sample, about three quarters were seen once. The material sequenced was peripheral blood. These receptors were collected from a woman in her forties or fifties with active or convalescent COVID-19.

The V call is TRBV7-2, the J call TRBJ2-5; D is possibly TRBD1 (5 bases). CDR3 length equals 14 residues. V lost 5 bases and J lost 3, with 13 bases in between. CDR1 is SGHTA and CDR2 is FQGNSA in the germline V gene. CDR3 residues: CASSPRVSKETQYF. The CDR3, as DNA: TGTGCCAGCAGCCCCAGGGTTTCAAAAGAGACCCAGTACTTC. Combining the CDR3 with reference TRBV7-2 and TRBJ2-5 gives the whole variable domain GAGVSQSPSNKVTEKGKDVELRCDPISGHTALYWYRQSLGQGLEFLIYFQGNSAPDKSGLPSDRFSAERTGGSVSTLTIQRTQQEDSAVYLCASSPRVSKETQYFGPGTRLLVL.

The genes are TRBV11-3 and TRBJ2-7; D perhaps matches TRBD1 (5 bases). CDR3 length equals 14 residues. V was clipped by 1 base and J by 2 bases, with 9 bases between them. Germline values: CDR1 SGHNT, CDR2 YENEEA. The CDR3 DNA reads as TGTGCCAGCAGCTTAGGGGGCGGCACCTACGAGCAGTACTTC. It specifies CASSLGGGTYEQYF.

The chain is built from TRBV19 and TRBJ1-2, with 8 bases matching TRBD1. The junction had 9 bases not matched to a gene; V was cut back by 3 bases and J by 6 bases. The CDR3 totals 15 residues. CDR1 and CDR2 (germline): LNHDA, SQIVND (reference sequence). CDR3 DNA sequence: TGTGCCAGTAGTATCCCCACCAGGGGGCAGGATGGCTACACCTTC. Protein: CASSIPTRGQDGYTF. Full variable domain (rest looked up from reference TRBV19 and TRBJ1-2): DGGITQSPKYLFRKEGQNVTLSCEQNLNHDAMYWYRQDPGQGLRLIYYSQIVNDFQKGDIAEGYSVSREKKESFPLTVTSAQKNPTAFYLCASSIPTRGQDGYTFGSGTRLTVV.

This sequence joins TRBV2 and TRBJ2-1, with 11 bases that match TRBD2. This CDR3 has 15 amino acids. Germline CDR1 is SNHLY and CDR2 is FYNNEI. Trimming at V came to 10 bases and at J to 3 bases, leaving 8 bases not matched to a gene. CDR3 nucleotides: TGTGCCAACAGGGTAGCGGGAGGGATCTACAATGAGCAGTTCTTC. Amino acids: CANRVAGGIYNEQFF.

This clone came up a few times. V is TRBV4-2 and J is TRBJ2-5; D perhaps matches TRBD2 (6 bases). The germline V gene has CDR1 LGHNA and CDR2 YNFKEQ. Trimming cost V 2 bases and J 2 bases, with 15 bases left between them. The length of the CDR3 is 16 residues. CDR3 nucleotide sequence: TGTGCCAGCAGCCAACGCGGGGCAGGGAAACAAGAGACCCAGTACTTC. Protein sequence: CASSQRGAGKQETQYF.

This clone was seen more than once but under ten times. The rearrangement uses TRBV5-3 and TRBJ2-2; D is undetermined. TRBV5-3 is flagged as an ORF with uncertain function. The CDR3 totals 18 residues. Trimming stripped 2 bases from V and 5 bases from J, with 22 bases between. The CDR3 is CARSLTPLLRDRTGELFF. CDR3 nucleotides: TGTGCCAGAAGCTTAACCCCCTTATTGAGAGATCGAACCGGGGAGCTGTTTTTT.

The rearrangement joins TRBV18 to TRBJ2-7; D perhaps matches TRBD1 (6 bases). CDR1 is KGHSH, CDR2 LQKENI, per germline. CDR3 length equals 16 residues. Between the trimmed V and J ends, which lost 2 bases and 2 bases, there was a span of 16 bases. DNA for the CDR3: TGTGCCAGCTCACCAGGGTCGGCAGGGGATGCCTACGAGCAGTACTTC. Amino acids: CASSPGSAGDAYEQYF.

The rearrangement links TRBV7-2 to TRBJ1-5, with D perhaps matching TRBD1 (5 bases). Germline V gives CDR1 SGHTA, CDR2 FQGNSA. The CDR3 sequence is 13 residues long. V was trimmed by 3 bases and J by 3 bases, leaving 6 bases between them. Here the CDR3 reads CASSLTDNQPQHF. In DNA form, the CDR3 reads TGTGCCAGCAGCTTGACAGACAATCAGCCCCAGCATTTT.

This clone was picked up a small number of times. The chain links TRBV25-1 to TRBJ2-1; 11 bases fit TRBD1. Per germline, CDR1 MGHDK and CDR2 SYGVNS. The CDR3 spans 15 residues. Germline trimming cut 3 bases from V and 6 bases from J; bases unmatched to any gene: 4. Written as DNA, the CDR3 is TGTGCCAGCAGTGATCGGGACAGGGGGAGCAATGAGCAGTTCTTC. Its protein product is CASSDRDRGSNEQFF.

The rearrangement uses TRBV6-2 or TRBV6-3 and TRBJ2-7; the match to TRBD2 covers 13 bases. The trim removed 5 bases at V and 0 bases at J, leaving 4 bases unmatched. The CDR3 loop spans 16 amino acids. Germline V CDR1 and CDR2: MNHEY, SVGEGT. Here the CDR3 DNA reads TGTGCCAGCAGTGGACTAGCGGGAGTGATCTCCTACGAGCAGTACTTC. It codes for CASSGLAGVISYEQYF.

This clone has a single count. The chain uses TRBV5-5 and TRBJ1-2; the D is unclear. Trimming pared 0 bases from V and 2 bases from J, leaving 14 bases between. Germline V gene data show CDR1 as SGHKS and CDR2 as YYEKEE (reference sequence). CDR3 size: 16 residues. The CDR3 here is CASSLDSTLTNYGYTF. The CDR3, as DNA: TGTGCCAGCAGCTTGGACAGCACCTTGACCAACTATGGCTACACCTTC.

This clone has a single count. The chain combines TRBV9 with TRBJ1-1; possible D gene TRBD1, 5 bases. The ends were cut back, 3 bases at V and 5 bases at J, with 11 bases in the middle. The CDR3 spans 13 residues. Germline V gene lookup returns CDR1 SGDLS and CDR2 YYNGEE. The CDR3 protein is CASSDRPGTEAFF. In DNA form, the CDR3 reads TGTGCCAGCAGCGACAGGCCAGGGACTGAAGCTTTCTTT.

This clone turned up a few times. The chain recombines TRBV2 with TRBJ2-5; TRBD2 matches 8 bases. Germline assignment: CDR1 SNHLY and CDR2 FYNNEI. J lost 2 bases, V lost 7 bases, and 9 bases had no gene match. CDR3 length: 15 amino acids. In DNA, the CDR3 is TGTGCCAGCACCCGAGCGGGAGAAGGACAAGAGACCCAGTACTTC. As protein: CASTRAGEGQETQYF.

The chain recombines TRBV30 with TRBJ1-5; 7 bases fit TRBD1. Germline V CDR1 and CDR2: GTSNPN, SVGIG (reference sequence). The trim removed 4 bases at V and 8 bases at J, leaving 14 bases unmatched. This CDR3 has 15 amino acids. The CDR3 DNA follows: TGTGCCTGGAACCAGGACAGGCCCGGCAGAAAGCCCCAGCATTTT. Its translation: CAWNQDRPGRKPQHF.

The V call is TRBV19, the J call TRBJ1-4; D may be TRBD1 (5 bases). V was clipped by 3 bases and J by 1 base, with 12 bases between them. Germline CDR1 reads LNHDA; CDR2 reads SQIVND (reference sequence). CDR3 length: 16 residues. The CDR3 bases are TGTGCCAGTAGTATCTCGCGGGGGAGAACTAATGAAAAACTGTTTTTT. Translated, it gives CASSISRGRTNEKLFF.

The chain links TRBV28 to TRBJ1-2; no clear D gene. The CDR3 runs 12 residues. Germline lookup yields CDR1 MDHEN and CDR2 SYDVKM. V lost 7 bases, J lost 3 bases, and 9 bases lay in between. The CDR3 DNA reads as TGTGCCAGCACCCGGGGTTACTATGGCTACACCTTC. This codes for CASTRGYYGYTF.

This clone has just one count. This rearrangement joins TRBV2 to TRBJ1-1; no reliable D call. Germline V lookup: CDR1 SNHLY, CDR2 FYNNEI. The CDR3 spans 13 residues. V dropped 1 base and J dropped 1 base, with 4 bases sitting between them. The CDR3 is CASSEGGNTEAFF. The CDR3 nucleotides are TGTGCCAGCAGTGAAGGAGGGAACACTGAAGCTTTCTTT. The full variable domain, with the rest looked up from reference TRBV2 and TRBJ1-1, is EPEVTQTPSHQVTQMGQEVILRCVPISNHLYFYWYRQILGQKVEFLVSFYNNEISEKSEIFDDQFSVERPDGSNFTLKIRSTKLEDSAMYFCASSEGGNTEAFFGQGTRLTVV.

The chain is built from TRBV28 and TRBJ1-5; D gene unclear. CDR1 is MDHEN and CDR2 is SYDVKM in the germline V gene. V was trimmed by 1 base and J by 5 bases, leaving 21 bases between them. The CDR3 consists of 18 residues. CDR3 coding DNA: TGTGCCAGCAGTTTATCAAATGGACTGGGGTCAAACGATCAGCCCCAGCATTTT. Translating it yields CASSLSNGLGSNDQPQHF.

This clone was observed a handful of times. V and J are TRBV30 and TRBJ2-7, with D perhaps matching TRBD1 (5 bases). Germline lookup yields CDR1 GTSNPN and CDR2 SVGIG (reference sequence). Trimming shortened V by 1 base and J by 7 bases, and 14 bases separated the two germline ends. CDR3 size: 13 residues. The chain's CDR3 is CAWSESRTSEQYF. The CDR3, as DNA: TGTGCCTGGAGTGAATCGAGGACAAGTGAGCAGTACTTC.

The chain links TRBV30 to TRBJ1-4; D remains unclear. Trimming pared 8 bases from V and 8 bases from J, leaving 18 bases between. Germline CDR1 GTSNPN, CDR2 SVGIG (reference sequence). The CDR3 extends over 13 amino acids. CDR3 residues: CAGNGNFGEKLFF. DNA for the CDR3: TGTGCCGGTAACGGGAATTTTGGGGAAAAACTGTTTTTT.

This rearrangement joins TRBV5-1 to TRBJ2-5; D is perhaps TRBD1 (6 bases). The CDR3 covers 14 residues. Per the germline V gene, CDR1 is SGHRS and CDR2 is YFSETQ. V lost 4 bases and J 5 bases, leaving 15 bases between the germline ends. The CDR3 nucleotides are TGCGCCAGCAGCGCTACAGGGATTTGGGAGACCCAGTACTTC. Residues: CASSATGIWETQYF.

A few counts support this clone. The CDR3 region is CASSQRQNYGYTF. The CDR3 nucleotides are TGTGCCAGCAGCCAGAGACAGAACTATGGCTACACCTTC. This rearrangement joins TRBV7-6 to TRBJ1-2; perhaps TRBD1 as D (5 bases). Germline V gene sequence: CDR1 SGHVS, CDR2 FNYEAQ. Trimming cost V 5 bases and J 2 bases, with 9 bases left between them. This CDR3 has 13 residues.

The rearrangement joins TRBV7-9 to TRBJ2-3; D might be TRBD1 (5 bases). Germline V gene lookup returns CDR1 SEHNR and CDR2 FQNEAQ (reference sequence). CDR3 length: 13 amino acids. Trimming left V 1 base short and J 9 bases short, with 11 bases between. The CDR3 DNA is TGTGCCAGCAGCTTAGAAGACAGTTCAACGCAGTATTTT. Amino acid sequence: CASSLEDSSTQYF.

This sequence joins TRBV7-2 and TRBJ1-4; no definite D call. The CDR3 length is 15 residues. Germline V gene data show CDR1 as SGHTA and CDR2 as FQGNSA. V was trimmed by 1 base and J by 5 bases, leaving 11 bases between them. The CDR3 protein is CASSLEYSSNEKLFF. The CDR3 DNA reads TGTGCCAGCAGCTTAGAGTACAGCTCCAATGAAAAACTGTTTTTT. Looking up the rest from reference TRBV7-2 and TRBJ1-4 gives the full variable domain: GAGVSQSPSNKVTEKGKDVELRCDPISGHTALYWYRQSLGQGLEFLIYFQGNSAPDKSGLPSDRFSAERTGGSVSTLTIQRTQQEDSAVYLCASSLEYSSNEKLFFGSGTQLSVL.

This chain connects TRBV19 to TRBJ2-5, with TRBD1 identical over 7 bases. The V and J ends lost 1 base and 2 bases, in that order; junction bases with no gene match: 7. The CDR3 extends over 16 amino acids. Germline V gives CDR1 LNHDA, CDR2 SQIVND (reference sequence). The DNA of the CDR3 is TGTGCCAGTAGTATAGTGGGGACAGTCCTACAAGAGACCCAGTACTTC. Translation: CASSIVGTVLQETQYF.

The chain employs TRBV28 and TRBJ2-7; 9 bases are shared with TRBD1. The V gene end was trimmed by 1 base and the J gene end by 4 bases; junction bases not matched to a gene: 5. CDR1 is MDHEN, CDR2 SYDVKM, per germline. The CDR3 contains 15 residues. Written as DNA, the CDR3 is TGTGCCAGCAGTTTATCCGGACAGGGGATTTACGAGCAGTACTTC. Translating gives CASSLSGQGIYEQYF.

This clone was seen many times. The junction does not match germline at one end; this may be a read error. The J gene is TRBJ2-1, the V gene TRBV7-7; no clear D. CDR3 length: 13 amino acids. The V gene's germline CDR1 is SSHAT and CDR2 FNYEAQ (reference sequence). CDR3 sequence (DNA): TGTGCTAGCAGCTTCTCCGTTTTCCATGAGCAGTTCTTC. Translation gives CASSFSVFHEQFF.

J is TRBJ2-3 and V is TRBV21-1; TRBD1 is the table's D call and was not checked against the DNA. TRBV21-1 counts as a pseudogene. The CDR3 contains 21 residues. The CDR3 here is CASSKKVDRTTPPSSTDTQYF. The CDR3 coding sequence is TGTGCCAGCAGCAAAAAGGTGGACAGGACTACCCCCCCCTCTAGCACAGATACGCAGTATTTT.

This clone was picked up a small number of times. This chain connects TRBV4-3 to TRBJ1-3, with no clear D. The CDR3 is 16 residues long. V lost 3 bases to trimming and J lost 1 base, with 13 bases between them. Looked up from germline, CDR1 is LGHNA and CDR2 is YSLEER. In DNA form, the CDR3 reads TGCGCCAGCAGCCACGATCATAGGGAGTCTGGAAACACCATATATTTT. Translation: CASSHDHRESGNTIYF.